Listed here are 18 T cell receptor beta chains from one sample, sequenced in a study of identical twins. Via MiXCR, TCRdb re-called the 5' RACE reads, giving one row per CDR3 protein. This sample yields under 900,000 distinct CDR3 sequences, of which 18% are seen a single time; around 13% belongs to the top ten. The data were also submitted as part of a second study, on T cells expressing NK-cell markers.

The sample consisted of PBMCs. The receptors come from a young woman in good health.

The genes are TRBV6-5 and TRBJ2-6, with unresolved D. The CDR3 runs 18 residues. Germline CDR1 MNHEY, CDR2 SVGAGI. V lost 0 bases and J 1 base, leaving 13 bases between the germline ends. The CDR3 DNA reads TGTGCCAGCAGTTACTCCCCCCGCGTACAATCTGGGGCCAACGTCCTGACTTTC. As protein: CASSYSPRVQSGANVLTF.

This rearrangement joins TRBV11-2 to TRBJ1-2; D is perhaps TRBD1 (5 bases). The V gene's germline CDR1 is SGHAT and CDR2 FQNNGV. The CDR3 loop spans 15 amino acids. Trimming shortened V by 1 base and J by 4 bases, and 13 bases separated the two germline ends. The CDR3 reads CASSLGAGSFYGYTF. The CDR3 DNA sequence: TGTGCCAGCAGCTTAGGGGCAGGGAGCTTCTATGGCTACACCTTC. Drawing the rest from reference TRBV11-2 and TRBJ1-2, the complete variable domain is EAGVAQSPRYKIIEKRQSVAFWCNPISGHATLYWYQQILGQGPKLLIQFQNNGVVDDSQLPKDRFSAERLKGVDSTLKIQPAKLEDSAVYLCASSLGAGSFYGYTFGSGTRLTVV.

The chain joins TRBV6-1 to TRBJ2-6; no clear D gene. This CDR3 has 14 residues. Germline assignment: CDR1 MNHNS and CDR2 SASEGT. Trimming stripped 4 bases from V and 4 bases from J, with 8 bases between. The CDR3 DNA is TGTGCCAGCAGTGCCCAGCCCGGGGCCAACGTCCTGACTTTC. It yields the protein CASSAQPGANVLTF.

This clonotype was seen more than once but under ten times. The gene calls are TRBV6-2 or TRBV6-3 and TRBJ2-5; 7 bases align to TRBD1. With V trimmed by 4 bases and J by 1 base, 9 bases remained unmatched. Germline loops: CDR1 MNHEY, CDR2 SVGEGT. CDR3 length: 16 residues. The DNA for the CDR3 is TGTGCCAGCAGTTCTCCTAGACAGGGCGGCCAAGAGACCCAGTACTTC. Protein sequence: CASSSPRQGGQETQYF.

The rearrangement links TRBV5-1 to TRBJ2-7; D is perhaps TRBD1 (5 bases). Germline values: CDR1 SGHRS, CDR2 YFSETQ. The CDR3 runs to 15 residues. V was cut by 0 bases and J by 2 bases, with 12 bases left in between. CDR3 region: CASSLDRIAAYEQYF. The CDR3 DNA follows: TGCGCCAGCAGCTTGGACAGGATTGCCGCCTACGAGCAGTACTTC.

The V gene is TRBV5-1, the J gene TRBJ2-3, with 8 bases aligning to TRBD1. The V gene end was trimmed by 4 bases and the J gene end by 5 bases; junction bases not matched to a gene: 6. Germline CDR1 and CDR2: SGHRS and YFSETQ. The CDR3 is made up of 14 amino acids. The CDR3 region has the DNA TGCGCCAGCAGCGTTGGACAGGGAGTAGATACGCAGTATTTT. Its translation is CASSVGQGVDTQYF.

This clonotype appeared a few times. The J gene is TRBJ2-4, the V gene TRBV10-3; 7 nucleotides agree with TRBD1. J lost 8 bases, V lost 5 bases, and 9 bases had no gene match. Germline V gives CDR1 ENHRY, CDR2 SYGVKD. The CDR3 is 14 amino acids. CDR3 DNA: TGTGCCATCAGTTCCGACAGGGCGATTGACATTCAGTACTTC. It codes for CAISSDRAIDIQYF.

This clonotype was observed a handful of times. This chain links TRBV7-9 with TRBJ2-2; D possibly matches TRBD1 or TRBD2 (5 bases each). Germline CDR1 and CDR2: SEHNR and FQNEAQ (reference sequence). V lost 5 bases to trimming and J lost 5 bases, with 15 bases between them. This CDR3 is 15 amino acids long. DNA of the CDR3: TGTGCCAGCAGCATGGGGGAGACGACAACCGGGGAGCTGTTTTTT. Its translation: CASSMGETTTGELFF.

This clonotype has a handful of counts. V gene TRBV11-2 combines with J gene TRBJ1-1; 9 bases are a match to TRBD1. The CDR3 covers 16 residues. V was clipped by 6 bases and J by 0 bases; unmatched bases: 8. CDR1 SGHAT and CDR2 FQNNGV come from the germline V gene. The DNA of the CDR3 is TGTGCCAGCAGAACCGGGACAGGGACGATGAACACTGAAGCTTTCTTT. It translates to CASRTGTGTMNTEAFF.

V usage is TRBV20-1 and J usage is TRBJ2-7; 7 nucleotides line up with TRBD1. This CDR3 has 16 amino acids. Looked up from germline, CDR1 is DFQATT and CDR2 is SNEGSKA (reference sequence). Trimming removed 3 bases from V and 2 bases from J; junction bases left unmatched: 13. The DNA of the CDR3 is TGCAGTGCTAGTTTCCCCAGGGGGTTTGGGGCCTACGAGCAGTACTTC. Translation: CSASFPRGFGAYEQYF.

V and J are TRBV6-1 and TRBJ2-7, with D tentatively TRBD1 or TRBD2 (5 bases each). Trimming stripped 6 bases from V and 2 bases from J, with 20 bases between. Per the germline V gene, CDR1 is MNHNS and CDR2 is SASEGT. The CDR3 extends over 16 amino acids. The CDR3: CASSHPGWGTAYEQYF. CDR3 nucleotides: TGTGCCAGCAGCCACCCCGGGTGGGGGACGGCCTACGAGCAGTACTTC.

The chain is built from TRBV20-1 and TRBJ2-7, with no clear D. Germline CDR1 and CDR2: DFQATT and SNEGSKA (reference sequence). This CDR3 spans 10 amino acids. Trimming left V 3 bases short and J 5 bases short, with 5 bases between. The CDR3 region is CSARLDEQYF. The CDR3 nucleotides read TGCAGTGCTAGGTTGGACGAGCAGTACTTC.

This clonotype was detected a few times. An end of the junction differs from the germline gene, which may be a read error. This chain uses TRBV12-3 or TRBV12-4 with TRBJ2-5, with D perhaps TRBD1 or TRBD2 (5 bases each). This CDR3 has 13 amino acids. CDR3 sequence: CASSIDSGGTQYF. As DNA, the CDR3 is TGTGCCAGCAGTATCGACTCCGGTGGGACCCAGTACTTT.

V usage is TRBV9 and J usage is TRBJ1-2; D is undetermined. The CDR3 extends over 12 amino acids. The germline V and J ends were trimmed by 0 bases and 6 bases, with 6 bases remaining between them. Germline V gene lookup returns CDR1 SGDLS and CDR2 YYNGEE. CDR3 in amino acids: CASSVVSHGYTF. The CDR3 DNA reads as TGTGCCAGCAGCGTAGTATCTCATGGCTACACCTTC.

This clonotype was counted only a few times. This sequence joins TRBV7-9 and TRBJ2-7, with D perhaps TRBD1 or TRBD2 (5 bases each). With 3 bases removed from V and 3 bases from J, the gap between germline ends came to 12 bases. This CDR3 spans 14 amino acids. In germline, CDR1 is SEHNR, CDR2 FQNEAQ (reference sequence). This chain's CDR3 is CASSFQGGGYEQYF. The CDR3 DNA reads TGTGCCAGCAGCTTCCAGGGTGGGGGCTACGAGCAGTACTTC. Based on the CDR3 plus reference TRBV7-9 and TRBJ2-7, the full variable domain is DTGVSQNPRHKITKRGQNVTFRCDPISEHNRLYWYRQTLGQGPEFLTYFQNEAQLEKSRLLSDRFSAERPKGSFSTLEIQRTEQGDSAMYLCASSFQGGGYEQYFGPGTRLTVT.

The chain has TRBV11-2 and TRBJ2-2, with 8 nucleotides matching TRBD2. This CDR3 is 16 amino acids long. In germline, CDR1 is SGHAT, CDR2 FQNNGV. The V gene end was trimmed by 2 bases and the J gene end by 5 bases; junction bases not matched to a gene: 7. In DNA form, the CDR3 reads TGTGCCAGCAGCTTAATAGCGGGAACGAGAACCGGGGAGCTGTTTTTT. Translated: CASSLIAGTRTGELFF.

This clonotype occurred many times. This chain joins TRBV7-8 and TRBJ2-3; no reliable D call. V lost 4 bases to trimming and J lost 1 base, with 12 bases between them. The V gene's germline CDR1 is SGHVS and CDR2 FQNEAQ. CDR3 length: 15 residues. CDR3 sequence reads: CASSYLPAGTDTQYF. The CDR3 DNA reads as TGTGCCAGCAGCTACTTACCCGCCGGCACAGATACGCAGTATTTT.

The chain employs TRBV7-2 and TRBJ2-7; TRBD2 might be the D (5 bases). Trimming cost V 5 bases and J 7 bases, with 12 bases left between them. Germline-derived CDR1 and CDR2 are SGHTA and FQGNSA. The CDR3 is made up of 12 amino acids. The CDR3 loop reads CASSGPSGEQYF. The CDR3 DNA sequence: TGTGCCAGCAGCGGGCCGAGCGGAGAGCAGTACTTC.